This entry concerns a single TCR beta chain. It has no known antigen specificity. Base quality data are lacking; no much larger clone is found one base away. TCRbeta CDR3 regions were amplified from genomic DNA using the immunoSEQ Assay, a bias-controlled multiplex PCR. Concerning the study's data processing: The number of nucleated cells in each sample was estimated by amplification of reference gene primers within the assay. To quantify the absolute abundance of each unique TCRbeta CDR3 rearrangement, sequence reads were collapsed and filtered. For each sample, productive Simpson clonality was calculated as the square root of Simpson's diversity index across productive rearrangements. TCRdb took over this immuneACCESS table, retaining in-frame rearrangements with V and J assigned. Such tables are incomplete; in checked studies, under half of the missing clones stem from an unresolved V gene, and the remainder is unexplained. V, J and clone size are taken as reported in that table, and D and trimming were inferred from the DNA itself. The sample records some 150,000 clones, roughly 87% of which are singletons. 0.95% of the sample rests with the top ten.

This specimen belongs to a study of blood T cell repertoires in COVID-19 (dated by TCRdb to about 2020). Concerning the study at large: Samples covering the acute and convalescent phases of COVID-19 were provided by collaborators in the United States, Italy and Spain. The sample metadata nearly always contained a de-identified subject ID, COVID-19 status, age in years and sex. Where available, HLA class I and class II types were taken from metadata supplied by the sample provider and were not determined by assay-based typing. Subjects who had been exposed to COVID-19, were actively infected with it, or had recovered from it provided the deeply sampled blood TCRbeta repertoires that made up the dataset. The repertoires were released in a freely available public database meant as a resource for research on the immune response to SARS-CoV-2. Samples were obtained from the ongoing ImmuneRACE study (first 160 participants) and from 1,254 subjects provided by 6 global collaborators. The material from the prospective study consisted of cDNA or gDNA derived from T cells, B-cell-depleted T cells, or PBMCs. Overall study outcomes, separate from this receptor: Clinical and demographic metadata were provided uncurated, with the amount varying by source and participant.

Each collaborating institution followed its own protocols to collect whole blood in K2EDTA tubes. For TCRbeta analysis, collaborators shipped samples in one of three forms: frozen whole blood, isolated PBMCs, or DNA extracted from either of those sample types. The CDR3 sequence holds 15 residues, the cysteine and phenylalanine included. Only the CDR3 region is kept as DNA, spanning 45 bases read in frame from base 1. Compared with germline, V lacks 4 bases and J lacks 10 bases; bases without a gene match: 13. CDR1 and CDR2 are read off the germline V gene as KGHDR and SFDVKD. The chain is made from TRBV24-1 and TRBJ1-1, with 8 central nucleotides matching TRBD1. Sequenced material: peripheral blood. The receptor was isolated from a woman aged 45-59 years with acute or convalescent COVID-19. The CDR3 reads CATSDPTGGGRGAFF. The bases are TGTGCCACCAGTGACCCAACAGGGGGAGGTCGGGGAGCTTTCTTT.